The 14 T cell receptor beta chains in this list originate from one sample, sequenced in a study of spatial heterogeneity in lung cancer. Study-level findings and limits: Higher tumor mutation counts went along with higher counts of expanded intratumoral alpha and beta TCRs.

TCRdb reprocessed the 5' RACE reads via MiXCR and lists one record per CDR3 protein. The sample records 15,000 to 20,000 distinct CDR3 sequences, about 7% being singletons. The antigens of these receptors remain unknown. Documented time point: sample taken at primary tumor resection. The source was lung tumor tissue, collected at surgery. Source of these receptors: a female donor with early-stage non-small cell lung cancer.

This clonotype was detected ten times or more. The chain combines TRBV27 with TRBJ1-2; 11 bases line up with TRBD1. CDR1 and CDR2 (germline): MNHEY, SMNVEV (reference sequence). V was pared by 3 bases and J by 4 bases, with 1 base of the junction left unmatched. This CDR3 has 14 residues. The CDR3 coding sequence is TGTGCCAGCAGTTTCGGACAGGGGGCCTATGGCTACACCTTC. Its translation: CASSFGQGAYGYTF.

A few counts support this clonotype. The DNA for the CDR3 is TGTGCCAGCGGACGACTAGCCGATGAGCAGTTCTTC. Its protein is CASGRLADEQFF. This chain links TRBV6-6 with TRBJ2-1, with 7 bases identical to TRBD2. V was pared by 8 bases and J by 8 bases, with 6 bases of the junction left unmatched. The germline gives CDR1 MNHNY, CDR2 SVGAGI (reference sequence). The CDR3 totals 12 residues.

The table lists this clonotype with a few counts. The genes are TRBV6-1 and TRBJ2-7, with 8 positions matching TRBD1. This CDR3 has 14 residues. CDR1 is MNHNS and CDR2 is SASEGT in the germline V gene. The J segment lost 3 bases and the V segment lost 4 bases, leaving 5 bases of the junction unmatched. CDR3 bases: TGTGCCAGCAGTGTTGGGACAGGACTCTACGAGCAGTACTTC. The encoded protein is CASSVGTGLYEQYF.

The V gene is TRBV3-1, the J gene TRBJ1-5; D call uncertain. CDR1 is LGHDT and CDR2 is YNNKEL in the germline V gene (reference sequence). This CDR3 has 15 amino acids. V was clipped by 0 bases and J by 0 bases, with 6 bases between them. CDR3 nucleotide sequence: TGTGCCAGCAGCCAAGATCCAGGTAGCAATCAGCCCCAGCATTTT. Protein: CASSQDPGSNQPQHF.

This clonotype has at least ten counts. V usage is TRBV5-1 and J usage is TRBJ1-1; D gene unclear. The CDR3 runs 12 residues. CDR1 is SGHRS, CDR2 YFSETQ, per germline. The V end was cut by 0 bases, the J end by 8 bases, with 8 bases between. CDR3 amino acids: CASSLGQNEAFF. The CDR3, as DNA: TGCGCCAGCAGCTTGGGCCAGAACGAAGCTTTCTTT.

This clonotype was seen repeatedly, ten times or more. CDR3 protein: CAISEVAPSVSGANVLTF. DNA for the CDR3: TGTGCCATCAGTGAAGTCGCACCTTCAGTCTCTGGGGCCAACGTCCTGACTTTC. The gene calls are TRBV10-3 and TRBJ2-6; the D is unclear. The germline V and J ends were trimmed by 3 bases and 0 bases, with 15 bases remaining between them. The CDR3 length is 18 residues. Germline V gives CDR1 ENHRY, CDR2 SYGVKD.

This clonotype was seen repeatedly, ten times or more. The chain employs TRBV3-1 and TRBJ2-5; D is unresolved. The CDR3 is 13 residues long. The V and J ends lost 1 base and 2 bases respectively, with 5 bases between them. The germline gives CDR1 LGHDT, CDR2 YNNKEL (reference sequence). The DNA for the CDR3 is TGTGCCAGCAGCCAAGTCGGTCAAGAGACCCAGTACTTC. Its protein product is CASSQVGQETQYF.

The chain couples TRBV5-1 to TRBJ2-7; D might be TRBD1 (5 bases). V dropped 6 bases and J dropped 7 bases, with 14 bases sitting between them. The CDR3 is 12 amino acids. CDR1 and CDR2 from the germline V gene are SGHRS and YFSETQ. The CDR3 loop is CASTDRSREQYF. The CDR3 region has the DNA TGCGCCAGCACCGACAGATCAAGAGAGCAGTACTTC.

This clonotype was seen a handful of times. This rearrangement joins TRBV3-1 to TRBJ2-5; 14 positions agree with TRBD2. Trimming at V came to 5 bases and at J to 2 bases, leaving 10 bases not matched to a gene. Germline lookup yields CDR1 LGHDT and CDR2 YNNKEL (reference sequence). The CDR3 has 18 residues. The CDR3 DNA follows: TGTGCCAGCAGCGCCACTACGGGACTAGCGGGGGTACAAGAGACCCAGTACTTC. This encodes CASSATTGLAGVQETQYF.

CDR3: CASSYSVAIGYTF. The CDR3 DNA sequence: TGTGCCAGCAGTTACTCAGTCGCGATTGGCTACACCTTC. This sequence joins TRBV6-2 or TRBV6-3 and TRBJ1-2; D unclear. The CDR3 is 13 amino acids. V lost 0 bases to trimming and J lost 7 bases, with 9 bases between them. From germline, CDR1 is MNHEY and CDR2 SVGEGT.

This clonotype was counted only a few times. The gene calls are TRBV19 and TRBJ1-5; D not certain. CDR1 and CDR2 (germline): LNHDA, SQIVND (reference sequence). Trimming pared 2 bases from V and 6 bases from J, leaving 8 bases between. This CDR3 is built from 13 residues. DNA of the CDR3: TGTGCCAGTAGTATAAGGTATGGTCAGCCCCAGCATTTT. Protein product: CASSIRYGQPQHF.

In its sample, this clonotype was seen a few times. This sequence joins TRBV3-1 and TRBJ1-1; D is ambiguous. The V and J ends lost 1 base and 14 bases respectively, with 14 bases between them. CDR1 is LGHDT, CDR2 YNNKEL, per germline (reference sequence). The length of the CDR3 is 12 residues. The CDR3 nucleotides are TGTGCCAGCAGCCAAGTCCTCGGGGTAATCTTCTTT. It encodes CASSQVLGVIFF. The whole variable domain, filled in from reference TRBV3-1 and TRBJ1-1, reads DTAVSQTPKYLVTQMGNDKSIKCEQNLGHDTMYWYKQDSKKFLKIMFSYNNKELIINETVPNRFSPKSPDKAHLNLHINSLELGDSAVYFCASSQVLGVIFFGQGTRLTVV.

Remarks on this clonotype: With a much larger clone just one base away, this may be a read error. The chain recombines TRBV4-3 with TRBJ2-2, with TRBD2 matching 8 bases. The germline V gene encodes CDR1 LGHNA and CDR2 YSLEER. The CDR3 extends over 17 amino acids. CDR3 DNA: TGCGTCAGCAGCCAAGTTATCCAGCGGGGGACCACCGGGGAGCTGTTTTTT. This encodes CVSSQVIQRGTTGELFF.

In this sample, this clonotype turned up many times. This sequence joins TRBV5-6 and TRBJ1-2, with D possibly being TRBD1 (6 bases). Trimming stripped 4 bases from V and 0 bases from J, with 16 bases between. The CDR3 runs to 16 residues. Germline V gene sequence: CDR1 SGHDT, CDR2 YYEEEE. This CDR3 is CASSRQDLATNYGYTF. In nucleotides, the CDR3 is TGTGCCAGCAGCCGACAGGATCTCGCGACTAACTATGGCTACACCTTC.